One sample yielded the 14 T cell receptor beta chains listed below, sequenced in a study of blood T cell repertoires in COVID-19. Repertoires were generated with immunoSEQ multiplex PCR, while TCRdb's copy carries only in-frame clones and drops some. This table holds under 200,000 clones, over 80% found once. Material for sequencing was peripheral blood. These receptors were collected from a man aged 70 or older who had recovered from COVID-19.

The chain employs TRBV7-2 and TRBJ2-3; 9 nucleotides line up with TRBD2. The germline V gene has CDR1 SGHTA and CDR2 FQGNSA. V trimming: 5 bases; J trimming: 1 base; junction bases outside the gene matches: 7. This CDR3 region has 16 residues. As DNA, the CDR3 is TGTGCCAGCAGCCCCGCGCGGACTAGCGGCACAGATACGCAGTATTTT. This encodes CASSPARTSGTDTQYF. The whole variable domain, filled in from reference TRBV7-2 and TRBJ2-3, reads GAGVSQSPSNKVTEKGKDVELRCDPISGHTALYWYRQSLGQGLEFLIYFQGNSAPDKSGLPSDRFSAERTGGSVSTLTIQRTQQEDSAVYLCASSPARTSGTDTQYFGPGTRLTVL.

This clone is a singleton in its sample. This chain connects TRBV28 to TRBJ1-4, with D possibly being TRBD1 (6 bases). Germline V gene lookup returns CDR1 MDHEN and CDR2 SYDVKM. The CDR3 is 13 residues long. The V gene lost 8 bases and the J gene lost 6 bases, with 13 bases spanning the gap. DNA of the CDR3: TGTGCCAGCTCCACCGGACAGCATGAAAAACTGTTTTTT. Protein sequence: CASSTGQHEKLFF.

The V call is TRBV7-2, the J call TRBJ2-1; TRBD2 aligns across 7 bases. The V gene end was trimmed by 2 bases and the J gene end by 5 bases; junction bases not matched to a gene: 6. In germline, CDR1 is SGHTA, CDR2 FQGNSA. The CDR3 is made up of 15 amino acids. The CDR3 reads CASSLMGTINNEQFF. In DNA, the CDR3 is TGTGCCAGCAGCTTAATGGGGACTATAAACAATGAGCAGTTCTTC.

The V and J genes are TRBV6-5 and TRBJ1-4; 7 nucleotides agree with TRBD1. CDR3 length: 16 residues. V shed 2 bases and J 6 bases; nucleotides not matched to a gene: 9. CDR1 and CDR2 (germline): MNHEY, SVGAGI. CDR3 region: CASSYRRTGGHEKLFF. CDR3 nucleotide sequence: TGTGCCAGCAGTTACCGTCGGACAGGAGGACATGAAAAACTGTTTTTT.

The chain uses TRBV5-5 and TRBJ2-2; tentative D call: TRBD2 (5 bases). CDR1 and CDR2 (germline): SGHKS, YYEKEE (reference sequence). The CDR3 spans 14 residues. V gave up 6 bases and J gave up 6 bases, with 15 bases separating them. The DNA of the CDR3 is TGTGCCAGCACCCTTTTGTCGGGGTCCGGGGAGCTGTTTTTT. Its protein is CASTLLSGSGELFF.

This chain links TRBV13 with TRBJ2-1, with TRBD2 matching 14 bases. Looked up from germline, CDR1 is PRHDT and CDR2 is FYEKMQ (reference sequence). CDR3 size: 18 residues. Trimming cost V 7 bases and J 1 base; bases outside gene matches: 9. The CDR3 is CASTSGLAGVGSYNEQFF. The CDR3 coding sequence is TGTGCCAGCACCTCGGGACTAGCGGGAGTAGGGTCCTACAATGAGCAGTTCTTC. The whole variable domain, remainder taken from reference TRBV13 and TRBJ2-1, is AAGVIQSPRHLIKEKRETATLKCYPIPRHDTVYWYQQGPGQDPQFLISFYEKMQSDKGSIPDRFSAQQFSDYHSELNMSSLELGDSALYFCASTSGLAGVGSYNEQFFGPGTRLTVL.

The chain is built from TRBV7-2 and TRBJ1-3, with D possibly being TRBD1 (5 bases). Germline V lookup: CDR1 SGHTA, CDR2 FQGNSA. The CDR3 has 14 amino acids. Trimming pared 2 bases from V and 4 bases from J, leaving 9 bases between. The CDR3, as DNA: TGTGCCAGCAGCTTAAGGACATCAGGAAACACCATATATTTT. Amino acid sequence: CASSLRTSGNTIYF.

The gene calls are TRBV7-8 and TRBJ2-1; D remains unclear. V gave up 1 base and J gave up 9 bases, with 10 bases separating them. The CDR3 has 13 residues. In germline, CDR1 is SGHVS, CDR2 FQNEAQ. The CDR3 sequence: CASSLGLNSEQFF. Written as DNA, the CDR3 is TGTGCCAGCAGCTTAGGACTTAATAGTGAGCAGTTCTTC.

The genes are TRBV7-2 and TRBJ2-1; 14 nucleotides agree with TRBD2. Germline V gene lookup returns CDR1 SGHTA and CDR2 FQGNSA. Trimming at V came to 3 bases and at J to 6 bases, leaving 4 bases not matched to a gene. The CDR3 length is 16 residues. The CDR3 bases are TGTGCCAGCAGCTTTACCGGGACTAGCGGGAGCAATGAGCAGTTCTTC. Protein: CASSFTGTSGSNEQFF. The variable domain in full, with the rest retrieved from reference TRBV7-2 and TRBJ2-1, is GAGVSQSPSNKVTEKGKDVELRCDPISGHTALYWYRQSLGQGLEFLIYFQGNSAPDKSGLPSDRFSAERTGGSVSTLTIQRTQQEDSAVYLCASSFTGTSGSNEQFFGPGTRLTVL.

The chain couples TRBV6-5 to TRBJ2-1; no definite D call. CDR3 size: 15 residues. Germline V lookup: CDR1 MNHEY, CDR2 SVGAGI. With 3 bases removed from V and 2 bases from J, the gap between germline ends came to 11 bases. The DNA of the CDR3 is TGTGCCAGCAGTTATTCCGGAGATCCCTACAATGAGCAGTTCTTC. Amino acid sequence: CASSYSGDPYNEQFF.

The CDR3 region has the DNA TGTGCCAGCAGACTAGCGGGAGTGGCTGGCACCGGGGAGCTGTTTTTT. It encodes CASRLAGVAGTGELFF. The chain recombines TRBV7-2 with TRBJ2-2; 11 nucleotides agree with TRBD2. Germline CDR1 and CDR2: SGHTA and FQGNSA. This CDR3 contains 16 residues. With 6 bases clipped from V and 4 bases from J, the junction kept 7 bases outside the gene matches.

The chain combines TRBV11-2 with TRBJ2-5; 9 nucleotides align to TRBD2. Germline V gives CDR1 SGHAT, CDR2 FQNNGV. The V gene end was trimmed by 5 bases and the J gene end by 5 bases; junction bases not matched to a gene: 12. CDR3 length: 16 residues. Here the CDR3 DNA reads TGTGCCAGCAGCCTCACCGTGCGGGGGGGGGAGGAGACCCAGTACTTC. This encodes CASSLTVRGGEETQYF.

The rearrangement joins TRBV6-4 to TRBJ2-5, with 11 bases fitting TRBD2. The V and J ends lost 4 bases and 10 bases, in that order; junction bases with no gene match: 11. The CDR3 contains 15 residues. Germline CDR1 and CDR2: MRHNA and SNTAGT. The CDR3 sequence: CASSGRLAGLWGQYF. The CDR3 DNA reads as TGTGCCAGCAGTGGCAGACTAGCGGGACTATGGGGCCAGTACTTC.

The chain is built from TRBV21-1 and TRBJ2-4; the D segment call TRBD1 is taken from the table without a DNA check. TRBV21-1 is a listed pseudogene. CDR3 size: 13 residues. The CDR3 nucleotides are TGTGCCCGAAATCCAGGGGAAGGGGACATTCAGTACTTC. Amino acid sequence: CARNPGEGDIQYF.